These T cell receptor beta chains were read from a single sample in a study of blood T cell repertoires in COVID-19. Profiled with immunoSEQ multiplex PCR; TCRdb holds only in-frame clones, not every one. Here the sample spans around 80,000 clones, around 79% being singletons. Sample: peripheral blood. All receptors come from a man aged 50 or older with active or convalescent COVID-19. Each CDR3 is given with its conserved first and last residue. The order of the fields is V gene, D gene, J gene, clone size, CDR3 protein, CDR3 DNA. A D gene is named only where the DNA matches it firmly. The size field is filled for only some rows; it gives once, few, many or a size class.

V: TRBV19; D: NA; J: TRBJ2-7; size: few; CDR3: CASTTPGF; DNA: TGTGCCAGTACCACCCCCGGCTTC
V: TRBV5-1; D: TRBD2; J: TRBJ2-3; size: NA; CDR3: CASSALIAGGPVDTQYF; DNA: TGCGCCAGCAGCGCCTTAATAGCGGGGGGGCCAGTAGATACGCAGTATTTT
V: TRBV4-1; D: TRBD1; J: TRBJ1-5; size: NA; CDR3: CASSPGDREGHQPQHF; DNA: TGCGCCAGCAGCCCTGGGGACAGGGAAGGGCATCAGCCCCAGCATTTT
V: TRBV25-1; D: NA; J: TRBJ2-2; size: NA; CDR3: CASSPLGLEQGGELFF; DNA: TGTGCCAGCAGTCCCCTGGGGCTAGAACAGGGCGGGGAGCTGTTTTTT
V: TRBV3-1/TRBV3-2; D: TRBD2; J: TRBJ2-3; size: NA; CDR3: CASSPLGGSTDTQYF; DNA: TGTGCCAGCAGCCCCCTGGGGGGGAGCACAGATACGCAGTATTTT
V: TRBV6-2/TRBV6-3; D: NA; J: TRBJ2-7; size: many; CDR3: CASSFSAGQVGDEQYF; DNA: TGTGCCAGCAGTTTCTCAGCGGGCCAGGTGGGAGACGAGCAGTACTTC
V: TRBV13; D: NA; J: TRBJ2-7; size: NA; CDR3: CASTLGTYEQYF; DNA: TGTGCCAGCACCCTTGGGACTTACGAGCAGTACTTC
V: TRBV19; D: NA; J: TRBJ1-2; size: NA; CDR3: CASSIEGGIHGYTF; DNA: TGTGCCAGTAGTATAGAGGGGGGGATACATGGCTACACCTTC
V: TRBV9; D: NA; J: TRBJ1-6; size: few; CDR3: CASSVEQANSPLHF; DNA: TGTGCCAGCAGCGTAGAACAGGCCAATTCACCCCTCCACTTT
V: TRBV5-6; D: TRBD1; J: TRBJ2-5; size: NA; CDR3: CASSAPTGAQETQYF; DNA: TGTGCCAGCAGCGCCCCGACAGGGGCTCAGGAGACCCAGTACTTC
V: TRBV5-1; D: NA; J: TRBJ2-7; size: NA; CDR3: CASRIGTINQDEQYF; DNA: TGCGCCAGCAGGATCGGAACCATTAATCAGGACGAGCAGTACTTC
V: TRBV19; D: TRBD2; J: TRBJ2-2; size: NA; CDR3: CASDSRGTSGTPTGELFF; DNA: TGTGCCAGTGACAGTCGAGGGACTAGCGGGACCCCTACCGGGGAGCTGTTTTTT
V: TRBV29-1; D: TRBD1; J: TRBJ2-2; size: NA; CDR3: CSGRWTGIGGELFF; DNA: TGCAGCGGTCGCTGGACAGGGATAGGCGGGGAGCTGTTTTTT
V: TRBV7-7; D: TRBD1; J: TRBJ2-5; size: NA; CDR3: CASSPPGQGAFETQYF; DNA: TGTGCTAGCAGCCCCCCCGGTCAGGGGGCATTTGAGACCCAGTACTTC
V: TRBV29-1; D: TRBD1; J: TRBJ2-1; size: NA; CDR3: CSVEDRRQGANEQFF; DNA: TGCAGCGTTGAAGATCGGAGACAGGGGGCGAATGAGCAGTTCTTC
V: TRBV3-1/TRBV3-2; D: NA; J: TRBJ2-3; size: NA; CDR3: CASSQDITYTQYF; DNA: TGTGCCAGCAGCCAAGATATAACTTATACGCAGTATTTT
V: TRBV7-2; D: TRBD1; J: TRBJ1-2; size: many; CDR3: CASSFNAGTVGYGYTF; DNA: TGTGCCAGCAGCTTCAACGCCGGGACAGTCGGCTATGGCTACACCTTC
V: TRBV30; D: TRBD1; J: TRBJ1-1; size: once; CDR3: CAWSGDRGWNTEAFF; DNA: TGTGCCTGGAGTGGGGACAGGGGGTGGAACACTGAAGCTTTCTTT
V: TRBV7-2; D: TRBD1; J: TRBJ1-5; size: many; CDR3: CASSSYGTGNQPQHF; DNA: TGTGCCAGCAGTTCTTACGGGACAGGGAATCAGCCCCAGCATTTT
V: TRBV20-1; D: TRBD2; J: TRBJ2-5; size: NA; CDR3: CSASPGTSRPGGETQYF; DNA: TGCAGTGCTAGTCCCGGGACTAGCAGACCGGGGGGAGAGACCCAGTACTTC
V: TRBV7-2; D: TRBD1; J: TRBJ2-5; size: once; CDR3: CASTTQGGKTQYF; DNA: TGTGCCAGCACGACACAGGGGGGAAAGACCCAGTACTTC
V: TRBV19; D: NA; J: TRBJ2-1; size: NA; CDR3: CASTPIPGNEQFF; DNA: TGTGCCAGTACCCCTATCCCGGGTAATGAGCAGTTCTTC
V: TRBV6-5; D: NA; J: TRBJ1-2; size: NA; CDR3: CASSQDGIYGYTF; DNA: TGTGCCAGCAGCCAGGACGGGATCTATGGCTACACCTTC
V: TRBV7-9; D: TRBD2; J: TRBJ2-7; size: NA; CDR3: CASSPREVRDSYEQYF; DNA: TGTGCCAGCAGCCCGCGGGAGGTGAGGGATTCCTACGAGCAGTACTTC
V: TRBV6-5; D: TRBD1; J: TRBJ1-2; size: NA; CDR3: CASRPTGYQNYGYTF; DNA: TGTGCCAGCAGGCCGACAGGGTACCAGAACTATGGCTACACCTTC
V: TRBV12-5; D: NA; J: TRBJ2-6; size: NA; CDR3: CASAQAGGGISGANVLTF; DNA: TGTGCTAGTGCCCAAGCGGGTGGGGGGATCTCTGGGGCCAACGTCCTGACTTTC
V: TRBV5-4; D: NA; J: TRBJ1-3; size: NA; CDR3: CASSLTRQNSGNTIYF; DNA: TGTGCCAGCAGCTTAACGCGACAGAACTCTGGAAACACCATATATTTT
V: TRBV6-5; D: NA; J: TRBJ1-2; size: NA; CDR3: CASARDNYGYTF; DNA: TGTGCCAGCGCGAGAGATAACTATGGCTACACCTTC
V: TRBV7-9; D: NA; J: TRBJ2-7; size: few; CDR3: CASSSSQGIYEQYF; DNA: TGTGCCAGCAGCTCGTCACAGGGAATCTACGAGCAGTACTTC
V: TRBV2; D: TRBD2; J: TRBJ2-1; size: NA; CDR3: CASSVLAGGVTPEQFF; DNA: TGTGCCAGCAGTGTCCTAGCGGGGGGCGTAACCCCTGAGCAGTTCTTC
V: TRBV7-6; D: NA; J: TRBJ2-7; size: medium-sized; CDR3: CASSRDIVSYEQYF; DNA: TGTGCCAGCAGCCGGGACATCGTCTCCTACGAGCAGTACTTC
V: TRBV5-1; D: TRBD1; J: TRBJ1-2; size: NA; CDR3: CASSWTQGTTLRGYTF; DNA: TGCGCCAGCAGCTGGACACAGGGGACGACTCTCCGTGGCTACACCTTC
V: TRBV15; D: NA; J: TRBJ1-1; size: NA; CDR3: CATSRDLRVTEAFF; DNA: TGTGCCACCAGCAGAGACCTCAGGGTCACTGAAGCTTTCTTT
V: TRBV16; D: TRBD1; J: TRBJ1-1; size: NA; CDR3: CASSQTGGFTEAFF; DNA: TGTGCCAGCAGCCAGACAGGGGGCTTTACTGAAGCTTTCTTT
V: TRBV19; D: NA; J: TRBJ1-2; size: NA; CDR3: CASSDPPDSYYGYTF; DNA: TGTGCCAGTAGTGACCCACCGGACAGCTACTATGGCTACACCTTC
V: TRBV4-3; D: TRBD2; J: TRBJ2-1; size: NA; CDR3: CASSQVAGRYNEQFF; DNA: TGCGCCAGCAGCCAAGTAGCGGGGAGGTACAATGAGCAGTTCTTC
V: TRBV7-2; D: NA; J: TRBJ2-7; size: few; CDR3: CASSRIGGKEQYF; DNA: TGTGCCAGCAGCCGAATCGGGGGAAAGGAGCAGTACTTC
V: TRBV5-1; D: NA; J: TRBJ2-7; size: NA; CDR3: CASMGLSSGEQYF; DNA: TGCGCCAGCATGGGACTCTCCTCGGGGGAGCAGTACTTC
V: TRBV25-1; D: NA; J: TRBJ2-2; size: NA; CDR3: CASSASQGTGELFF; DNA: TGTGCCAGCAGTGCATCTCAGGGCACCGGGGAGCTGTTTTTT
V: TRBV19; D: NA; J: TRBJ1-2; size: NA; CDR3: CASSISLEEPLGYTF; DNA: TGTGCCAGTAGTATATCCCTCGAGGAACCTTTGGGCTACACCTTC
V: TRBV6-6; D: TRBD1; J: TRBJ1-6; size: few; CDR3: CASSYQRTGKNSPLHF; DNA: TGTGCCAGCAGTTATCAGCGGACAGGGAAAAATTCACCCCTCCACTTT
V: TRBV3-1/TRBV3-2; D: NA; J: TRBJ2-5; size: NA; CDR3: CASSQGDNAETQYF; DNA: TGTGCCAGCAGCCAAGGTGACAACGCGGAGACCCAGTACTTC
V: TRBV5-1; D: NA; J: TRBJ2-5; size: NA; CDR3: CASSLAGRGETQYF; DNA: TGCGCCAGCAGCTTGGCCGGAAGGGGGGAGACCCAGTACTTC
V: TRBV7-2; D: NA; J: TRBJ2-7; size: NA; CDR3: CASSFSGEREQYF; DNA: TGTGCCAGCAGCTTTTCCGGGGAGCGGGAGCAGTACTTC
V: TRBV5-6; D: NA; J: TRBJ2-1; size: NA; CDR3: CASSSLSEQFF; DNA: TGTGCCAGCAGCTCTCTGAGTGAGCAGTTCTTC
V: TRBV7-9; D: NA; J: TRBJ1-2; size: NA; CDR3: CASSLAGTDSYTF; DNA: TGTGCCAGCAGCTTAGCAGGGACTGATAGCTACACCTTC
V: TRBV2; D: NA; J: TRBJ2-3; size: NA; CDR3: CASSELGLPTDTQYF; DNA: TGTGCCAGCAGTGAACTCGGACTACCCACAGATACGCAGTATTTT
V: TRBV11-2; D: TRBD1; J: TRBJ2-7; size: once; CDR3: CASSAPGTGGEQYF; DNA: TGTGCCAGCAGCGCCCCCGGGACAGGGGGCGAGCAGTACTTC
V: TRBV3-1/TRBV3-2; D: NA; J: TRBJ1-1; size: NA; CDR3: CASSQDPRVTEAFF; DNA: TGTGCCAGCAGCCAAGACCCCAGGGTCACTGAAGCTTTCTTT
V: TRBV18; D: TRBD1; J: TRBJ1-2; size: NA; CDR3: CASSPAQGAWNGYTF; DNA: TGTGCCAGCTCACCGGCGCAGGGGGCTTGGAATGGCTACACCTTC
V: TRBV4-3; D: TRBD1; J: TRBJ1-2; size: NA; CDR3: CASSQDTGRGKKGYTF; DNA: TGCGCCAGCAGCCAAGATACTGGCAGGGGGAAGAAGGGCTACACCTTC
V: TRBV11-3; D: TRBD2; J: TRBJ2-5; size: NA; CDR3: CASSQSRLAGETQYF; DNA: TGTGCCAGCAGCCAATCCCGGCTAGCGGGGGAGACCCAGTACTTC
V: TRBV25-1; D: TRBD1; J: TRBJ2-7; size: NA; CDR3: CASSSGTGAYEQYF; DNA: TGTGCCAGCAGTTCCGGGACAGGGGCCTACGAGCAGTACTTC
V: TRBV7-3; D: TRBD1; J: TRBJ2-1; size: NA; CDR3: CASSPTGQGGNEQFF; DNA: TGTGCCAGCAGCCCAACGGGACAGGGGGGAAATGAGCAGTTCTTC
V: TRBV5-1; D: TRBD2; J: TRBJ2-3; size: NA; CDR3: CASSPPGLAADTQYF; DNA: TGCGCCAGCAGCCCTCCGGGACTAGCGGCTGATACGCAGTATTTT
V: TRBV7-2; D: TRBD1; J: TRBJ1-5; size: NA; CDR3: CASSLEWGQGNQPQHF; DNA: TGTGCCAGCAGCTTAGAATGGGGACAGGGCAATCAGCCCCAGCATTTT
V: TRBV12-5; D: TRBD1; J: TRBJ1-2; size: NA; CDR3: CASGFWDRANYGYTF; DNA: TGTGCTAGTGGTTTCTGGGACAGGGCCAACTATGGCTACACCTTC
V: TRBV3-1/TRBV3-2; D: NA; J: TRBJ1-5; size: NA; CDR3: CASSQRQSFLQPQHF; DNA: TGTGCCAGCAGCCAGAGACAGTCGTTCCTTCAGCCCCAGCATTTT
V: TRBV27; D: TRBD2; J: TRBJ2-2; size: few; CDR3: CASSPRLAGVAGELFF; DNA: TGTGCCAGCAGTCCCAGACTAGCGGGGGTTGCCGGGGAGCTGTTTTTT